Listed below are T cell receptor beta chains from one sample, sequenced in a study of cytomegalovirus exposure and HLA in healthy donors. Data came from immunoSEQ multiplex PCR; TCRdb stores just in-frame clones and leaves some out. The data contain some 60,000 clones, about 96% of them singletons. Sequencing was done on a sample of PBMCs. The receptors here all came from a man aged 18 to 35 in good health and CMV-seronegative. Each CDR3 is given with its conserved first and last residue. The order of the fields is clone size, V gene, D gene, J gene, CDR3 DNA, CDR3 protein. D genes are given only for firm matches. Clone size is not always given. Where it is, it says once, few, many or a class for expanded clones.

.	TRBV11-3	TRBD2	TRBJ2-3	TGTGCCAGCAGCTTAGATGGCGGGAGGGGAGGCCCAGATACGCAGTATTTT	CASSLDGGRGGPDTQYF
.	TRBV9	.	TRBJ1-4	TGTGCCAGCAGCGTAAGCGGGACTCGGGAAAAACTGTTTTTT	CASSVSGTREKLFF
.	TRBV28	TRBD2	TRBJ2-1	TGTGCCGGACGGACTAGCGGAGGGAGGCATGAGCAGTTCTTC	CAGRTSGGRHEQFF
.	TRBV28	TRBD2	TRBJ2-5	TGTGCCAGCAGTGTCTGGGGCGGGAGGGCTGGGGAGACCCAGTACTTC	CASSVWGGRAGETQYF
.	TRBV29-1	TRBD2	TRBJ2-7	TGCAGCGCACTAGCGGGGGGGGACTACGAGCAGTACTTC	CSALAGGDYEQYF
once	TRBV27	TRBD1	TRBJ1-1	TGTGCCAGCAGCCGACTGGGACAGGGCGGCACTGAAGCTTTCTTT	CASSRLGQGGTEAFF
.	TRBV27	TRBD2	TRBJ2-3	TGTGCCAGCAGTTCTAGCGGGAGAGGGGTCACAGATACGCAGTATTTT	CASSSSGRGVTDTQYF
.	TRBV29-1	.	TRBJ1-2	TGCAGCGTTGACCCTCTACGACTGGGGGAGGGTGGCTACACCTTC	CSVDPLRLGEGGYTF
.	TRBV7-2	.	TRBJ2-6	TGTGCCAGTAGCGATAGCTCTGGGGCCAACGTCCTGACTTTC	CASSDSSGANVLTF
.	TRBV28	TRBD1	TRBJ1-1	TGTGCCAGCAGTCTAGGGACAGGGGGGCGAGAAGCTTTCTTT	CASSLGTGGREAFF
once	TRBV7-8	TRBD2	TRBJ2-1	TGTGCCAGCAGCTTAGGGTCTAGCGGGCTCTACAATGAGCAGTTCTTC	CASSLGSSGLYNEQFF
.	TRBV27	.	TRBJ1-5	TGTGCCAGCAGTCCCCCGGGGGGGCCCCAGCATTTT	CASSPPGGPQHF
.	TRBV5-1	.	TRBJ1-3	TGCGCCAGCAGCTTGAAGGGAGTGGAAAACACCATATATTTT	CASSLKGVENTIYF
.	TRBV5-5	TRBD1	TRBJ2-7	TGTGCCAGCAGCCCCCGACAGGGATCCTCCTACGAGCAGTACTTC	CASSPRQGSSYEQYF
.	TRBV5-1	TRBD2	TRBJ2-2	TGCGCCAGCAGCTTGCTACTAGCGGTTAACACCGGGGAGCTGTTTTTT	CASSLLLAVNTGELFF
.	TRBV27	TRBD2	TRBJ2-5	TGTGCCAGCAGTTTATTGGGACTAGCGCCTGGGGAGACCCAGTACTTC	CASSLLGLAPGETQYF
.	TRBV9	TRBD1	TRBJ2-6	TGTGCCAGCAGCAGAACAGGGGTTGCTGGGGCCAACGTCCTGACTTTC	CASSRTGVAGANVLTF
.	TRBV18	.	TRBJ2-1	TGTGCCAGCTCACCAATAAACAGCTTAACGTCCCGTGAGCAGTTCTTC	CASSPINSLTSREQFF
.	TRBV28	.	TRBJ1-2	TGTGCCAGCAGTTTGACAGGCTATGGCTACACCTTC	CASSLTGYGYTF
.	TRBV5-4	TRBD2	TRBJ2-3	TGTGCCAGCAGTCCCGGGACTAGCGGGAGGGCTGGCACAGATACGCAGTATTTT	CASSPGTSGRAGTDTQYF
.	TRBV6-5	.	TRBJ2-1	TGTGCCAGCAGTTACCTGGACAAGTACAATGAGCAGTTCTTC	CASSYLDKYNEQFF
.	TRBV5-6	.	TRBJ2-7	TGTGCCAGCAGCTTGGAGACAGCCTACGAGCAGTACTTC	CASSLETAYEQYF
.	TRBV4-1	.	TRBJ1-3	TGCGCCAGCAGCTTGGGCCGGGGAGCAGGAAACACCATATATTTT	CASSLGRGAGNTIYF
.	TRBV28	TRBD1	TRBJ1-5	TGTGCCAGCGTTCTCTCCGGGACAGCAAATCAGCCCCAGCATTTT	CASVLSGTANQPQHF